This T cell receptor (beta chain) derives from a study of blood T cells in healthy people across ages. Study-wide findings and caveats: When one million T cells were used, diversity estimates were thought to be underestimates.

Turning to this clonotype: Its antigen is unidentified.

This CDR3 is built from 14 residues. The germline V and J ends were trimmed by 3 bases and 2 bases, with 10 bases remaining between them. Then a second PCR, running about 6 to 12 cycles, was carried out with a sample-barcoded 5' primer and a J-beta primer mix. Each of the samples gave a minimum of 2.5 million paired-end reads that contained CDR3. One entry per CDR3 protein, called by TCRdb with MiXCR from the 5' RACE reads. The table has hundreds of thousands of distinct CDR3 sequences, roughly a quarter seen once; the top ten hold about 3.9%. The data also belong to a second study, concerning T cells of mothers and their children. As reported in that work: Slightly higher, non-significant overlap characterized related mother-child pairs relative to unrelated pairs.

Sequences were obtained from blood. The rearrangement links TRBV12-3 or TRBV12-4 to TRBJ2-5; D unclear. The origin of this receptor is a boy younger than 10 in good health. The CDR3 region is CASSFRGIQETQYF. The CDR3 coding sequence is TGTGCCAGCAGTTTTAGAGGTATACAAGAGACCCAGTACTTC.